This TCR beta chain was documented in a study of Graves' ophthalmopathy and Graves' hyperthyroidism. Broader study findings: A 13-signature model separated ophthalmopathy from stable hyperthyroidism, 85% to 90% sensitivity, about 81% specificity. Detected in blood as well were most expanded thyroid clonotypes with frequency above 0.001.

The authors defined stable hyperthyroidism as no ophthalmopathy within 18 months of follow-up. Amplifying from RNA transcripts, the study obtained TCR beta CDR3 regions. The library came from an HTBI-primed first-round RT-PCR and a second-round multiplex PCR. TCRdb re-derived calls from the multiplex PCR reads in MiXCR, one entry per CDR3 protein. The sample holds about 620,000 distinct CDR3 sequences, around a fifth seen once. The V gene's germline CDR1 is PRHDT and CDR2 FYEKMQ (reference sequence). CDR3 length: 16 amino acids. V lost 5 bases, J lost 2 bases, and 5 bases stayed unmatched. This clonotype was observed at least ten times. Its antigen is as yet unknown.

This sequence was found in a woman under 30 with stable Graves' hyperthyroidism. Some clones in this sample may be carry-over from other donors' samples. The genes are TRBV13 and TRBJ2-2; 10 bases align to TRBD2. Specimen: peripheral blood. CDR3 bases: TGTGCCAGCAGCATCCGGACTAGCGGAAACACCGGGGAGCTGTTTTTT. Translated: CASSIRTSGNTGELFF.